The subject of this entry is one T cell receptor (beta chain). The CDR3 sequence is 15 residues long. The germline V gene has CDR1 SGHAT and CDR2 FQDESV (reference sequence). This sample stems from a study of T cells expressing NK-cell markers. TCRdb re-called the 5' RACE reads, yielding one record per CDR3 amino acid sequence without DNA. Recorded for this sample: under 500,000 distinct CDR3 sequences. The chain employs TRBV11-1 and TRBJ2-7; TCRdb reports TRBD1, a call that lacks DNA to check it against. Sequenced input: blood T cells: a sorted CD56 or NKG2C T cell subset, CD4+ or CD8+ T cells, or bulk PBMC T cells (not recorded which). This sequence originates from a woman aged 18 to 75 in good health. CDR3: CASSPRQGLSYEQYF.